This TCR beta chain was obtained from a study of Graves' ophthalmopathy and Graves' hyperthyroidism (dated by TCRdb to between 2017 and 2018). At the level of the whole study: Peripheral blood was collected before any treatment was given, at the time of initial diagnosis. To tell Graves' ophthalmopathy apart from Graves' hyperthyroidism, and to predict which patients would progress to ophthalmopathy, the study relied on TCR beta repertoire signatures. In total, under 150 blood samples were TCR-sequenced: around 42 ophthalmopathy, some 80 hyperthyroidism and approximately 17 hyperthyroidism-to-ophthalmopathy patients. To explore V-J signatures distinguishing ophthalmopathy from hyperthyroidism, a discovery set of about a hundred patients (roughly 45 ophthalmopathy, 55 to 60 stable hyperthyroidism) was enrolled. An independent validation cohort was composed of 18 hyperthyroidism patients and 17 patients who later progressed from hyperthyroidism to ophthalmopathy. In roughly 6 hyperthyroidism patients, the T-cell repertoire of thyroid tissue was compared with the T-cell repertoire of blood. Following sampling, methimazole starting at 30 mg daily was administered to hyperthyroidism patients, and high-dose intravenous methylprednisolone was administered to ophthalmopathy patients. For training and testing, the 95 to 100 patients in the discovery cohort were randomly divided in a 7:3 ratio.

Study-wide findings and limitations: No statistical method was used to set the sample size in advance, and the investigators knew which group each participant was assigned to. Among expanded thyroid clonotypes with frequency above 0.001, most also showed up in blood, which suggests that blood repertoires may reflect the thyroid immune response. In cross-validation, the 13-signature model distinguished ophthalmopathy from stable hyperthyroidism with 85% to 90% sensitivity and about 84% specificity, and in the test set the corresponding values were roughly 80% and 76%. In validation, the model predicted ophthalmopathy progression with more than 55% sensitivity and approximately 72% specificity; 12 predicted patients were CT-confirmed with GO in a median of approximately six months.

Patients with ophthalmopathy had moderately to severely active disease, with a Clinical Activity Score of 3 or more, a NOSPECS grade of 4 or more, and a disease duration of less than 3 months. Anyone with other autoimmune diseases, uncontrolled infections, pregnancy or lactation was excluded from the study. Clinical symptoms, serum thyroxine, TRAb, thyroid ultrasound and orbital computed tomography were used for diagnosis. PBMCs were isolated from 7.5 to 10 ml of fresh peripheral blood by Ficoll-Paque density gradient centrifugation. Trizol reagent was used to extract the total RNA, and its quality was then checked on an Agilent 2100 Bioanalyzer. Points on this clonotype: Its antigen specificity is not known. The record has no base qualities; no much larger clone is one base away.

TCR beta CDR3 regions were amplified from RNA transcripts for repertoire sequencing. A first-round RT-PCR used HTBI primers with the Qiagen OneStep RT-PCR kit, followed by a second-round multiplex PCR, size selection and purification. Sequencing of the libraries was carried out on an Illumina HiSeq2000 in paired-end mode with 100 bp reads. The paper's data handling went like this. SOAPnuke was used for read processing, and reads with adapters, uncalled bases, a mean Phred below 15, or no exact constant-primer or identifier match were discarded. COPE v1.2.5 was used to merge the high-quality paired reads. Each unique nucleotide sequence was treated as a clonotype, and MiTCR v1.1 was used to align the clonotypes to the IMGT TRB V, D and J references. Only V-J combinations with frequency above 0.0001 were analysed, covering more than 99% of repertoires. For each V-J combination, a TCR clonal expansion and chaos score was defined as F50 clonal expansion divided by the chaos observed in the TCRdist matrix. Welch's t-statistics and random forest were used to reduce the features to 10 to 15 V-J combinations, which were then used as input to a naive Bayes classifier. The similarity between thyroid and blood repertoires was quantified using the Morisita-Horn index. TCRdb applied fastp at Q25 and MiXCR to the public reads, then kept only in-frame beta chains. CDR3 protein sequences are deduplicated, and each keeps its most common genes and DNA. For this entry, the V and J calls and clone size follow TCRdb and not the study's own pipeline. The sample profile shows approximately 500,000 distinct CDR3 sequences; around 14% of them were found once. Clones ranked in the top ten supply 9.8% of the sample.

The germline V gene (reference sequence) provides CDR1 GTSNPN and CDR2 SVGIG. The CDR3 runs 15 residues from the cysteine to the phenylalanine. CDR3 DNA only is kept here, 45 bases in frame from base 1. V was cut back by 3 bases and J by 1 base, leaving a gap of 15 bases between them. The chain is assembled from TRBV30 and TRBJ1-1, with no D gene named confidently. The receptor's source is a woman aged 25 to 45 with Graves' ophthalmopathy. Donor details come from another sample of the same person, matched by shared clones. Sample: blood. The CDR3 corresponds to CAWRGRRVGNTEAFF. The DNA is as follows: TGTGCCTGGAGGGGCCGAAGAGTGGGGAACACTGAAGCTTTCTTT. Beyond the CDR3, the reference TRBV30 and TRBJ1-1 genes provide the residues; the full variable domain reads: SQTIHQWPATLVQPVGSPLSLECTVEGTSNPNLYWYRQAAGRGLQLLFYSVGIGQISSEVPQNLSASRPQDRQFILSSKKLLLSDSGFYLCAWRGRRVGNTEAFFGQGTRLTVV.